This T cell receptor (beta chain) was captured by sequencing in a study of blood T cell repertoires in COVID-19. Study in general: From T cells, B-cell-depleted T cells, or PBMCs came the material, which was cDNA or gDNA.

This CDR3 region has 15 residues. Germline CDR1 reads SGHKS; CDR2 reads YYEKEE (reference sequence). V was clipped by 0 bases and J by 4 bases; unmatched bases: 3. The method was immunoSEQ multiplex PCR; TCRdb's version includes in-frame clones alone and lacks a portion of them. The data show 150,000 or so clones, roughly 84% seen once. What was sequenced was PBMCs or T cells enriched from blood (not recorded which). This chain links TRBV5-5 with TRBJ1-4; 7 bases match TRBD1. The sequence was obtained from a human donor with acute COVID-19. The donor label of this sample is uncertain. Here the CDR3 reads CASSLGQGLNEKLFF. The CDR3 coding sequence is TGTGCCAGCAGCTTGGGACAGGGTCTTAATGAAAAACTGTTTTTT.